The text below deals with one TCR beta chain. TCRdb's copy holds only in-frame clones and misses some; the assay was immunoSEQ multiplex PCR. The table records about 110,000 clones, around nine tenths of them present only once. The CDR3 has 16 residues. V shed 0 bases and J shed 5 bases, with 16 bases lying between them. CDR1 and CDR2 from the germline V gene are LGHNA and YSLEER. The data originate from a study of cytomegalovirus exposure and HLA in healthy donors. This TCR derives from a woman aged 18-29 years in good health and CMV-seronegative. Sequencing was done on a sample of PBMCs. This chain uses TRBV4-3 with TRBJ1-1; D is uncertain. The CDR3 spells CASSQDYDQLATEAFF. As DNA, the CDR3 is TGCGCCAGCAGCCAAGATTACGATCAGTTAGCAACTGAAGCTTTCTTT.